This TCR beta chain was retrieved from a study of T cell responses to AZD1222 COVID-19 vaccine. At the level of the study: Second-dose groups at about 4 or about 12 weeks were pooled.

This table comes from immunoSEQ multiplex PCR, and its TCRdb copy is limited to in-frame clones, with some not included. Of about 120,000 clones listed, around 90% are singletons. From germline, CDR1 is SGHDN and CDR2 FVKESK. The CDR3 runs to 16 residues. Trimming pared 5 bases from V and 2 bases from J, leaving 16 bases between. This clonotype was sampled from an adult in good health. The material sequenced was peripheral blood, taken on day 0 of AZD1222 vaccination. The genes are TRBV14 and TRBJ1-3; maybe TRBD1 (5 bases). The CDR3 coding sequence is TGTGCCAGCAGCAAAACCGGGACCTTAGCTGGAAACACCATATATTTT. This translates into CASSKTGTLAGNTIYF.